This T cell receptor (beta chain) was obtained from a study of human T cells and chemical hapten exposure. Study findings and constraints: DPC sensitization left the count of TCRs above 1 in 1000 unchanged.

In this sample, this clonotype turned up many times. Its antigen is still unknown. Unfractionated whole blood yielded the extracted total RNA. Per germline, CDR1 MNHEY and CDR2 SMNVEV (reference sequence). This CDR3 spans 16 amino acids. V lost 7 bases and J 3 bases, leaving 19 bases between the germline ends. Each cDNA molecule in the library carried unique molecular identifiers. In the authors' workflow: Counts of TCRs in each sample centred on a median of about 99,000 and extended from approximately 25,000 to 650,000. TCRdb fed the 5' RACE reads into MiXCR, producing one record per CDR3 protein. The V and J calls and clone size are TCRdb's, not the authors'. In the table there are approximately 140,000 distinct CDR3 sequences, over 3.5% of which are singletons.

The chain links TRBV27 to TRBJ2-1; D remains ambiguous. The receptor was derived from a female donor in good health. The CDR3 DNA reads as TGTGCCAGCACCAGGAACGGTGGATATGACTACAATGAGCAGTTCTTC. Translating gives CASTRNGGYDYNEQFF.